These 2 T cell receptor beta chains were all obtained from the same sample, sequenced in a study of T-cell reconstitution after alpha-beta-depleted transplantation in children. It was with unique molecular identifiers that the TCRbeta library was prepared. TCRdb redid the calling of the PCR reads with MiXCR, one entry per CDR3 protein. Of 500,000 to 750,000 distinct CDR3 sequences in the sample, 20% to 30% are singletons; the top ten hold about a third. This sample comprised PBMCs, obtained before TCRalphabeta/CD19-depleted stem cell transplant. The receptors originated from a boy younger than two with Wiskott-Aldrich syndrome, due to receive a stem cell transplant.

A few counts support this clonotype. This chain uses TRBV3-1 with TRBJ2-5; 9 nucleotides align to TRBD2. The CDR3 has 17 residues. CDR1 LGHDT and CDR2 YNNKEL come from the germline V gene (reference sequence). Unmatched junction bases numbered 13, after V lost 5 bases and J lost 3 bases. The CDR3: CASSLVNMGLAEETQYF. CDR3 bases: TGTGCCAGCAGCTTAGTCAATATGGGACTAGCTGAAGAGACCCAGTACTTC.

The CDR3 spells CASSQGDRTYEQYF. The CDR3 bases are TGCGCCAGCAGCCAAGGGGACAGGACCTACGAGCAGTACTTC. The gene calls are TRBV4-1 and TRBJ2-7, with 8 positions matching TRBD1. The V gene end was trimmed by 1 base and the J gene end by 2 bases; junction bases not matched to a gene: 1. The CDR3 spans 14 residues. Germline V CDR1 and CDR2: MGHRA, YSYEKL.